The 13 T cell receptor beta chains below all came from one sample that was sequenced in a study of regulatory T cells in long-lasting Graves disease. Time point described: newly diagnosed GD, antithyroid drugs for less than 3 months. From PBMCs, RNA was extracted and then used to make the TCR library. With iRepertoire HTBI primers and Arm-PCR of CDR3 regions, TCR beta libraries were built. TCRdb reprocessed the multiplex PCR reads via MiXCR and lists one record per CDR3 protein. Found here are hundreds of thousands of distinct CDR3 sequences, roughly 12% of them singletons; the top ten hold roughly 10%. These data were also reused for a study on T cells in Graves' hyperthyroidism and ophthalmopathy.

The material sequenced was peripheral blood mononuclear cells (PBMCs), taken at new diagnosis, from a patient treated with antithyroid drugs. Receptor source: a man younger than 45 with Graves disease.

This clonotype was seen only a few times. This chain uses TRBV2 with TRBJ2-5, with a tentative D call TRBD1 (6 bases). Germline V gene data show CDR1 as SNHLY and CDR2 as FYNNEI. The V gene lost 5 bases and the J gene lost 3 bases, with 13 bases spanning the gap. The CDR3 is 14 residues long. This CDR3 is CASSWTEMEETQYF. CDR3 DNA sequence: TGTGCCAGCAGTTGGACAGAGATGGAAGAGACCCAGTACTTC. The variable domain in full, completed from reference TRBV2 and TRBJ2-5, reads EPEVTQTPSHQVTQMGQEVILRCVPISNHLYFYWYRQILGQKVEFLVSFYNNEISEKSEIFDDQFSVERPDGSNFTLKIRSTKLEDSAMYFCASSWTEMEETQYFGPGTRLLVL.

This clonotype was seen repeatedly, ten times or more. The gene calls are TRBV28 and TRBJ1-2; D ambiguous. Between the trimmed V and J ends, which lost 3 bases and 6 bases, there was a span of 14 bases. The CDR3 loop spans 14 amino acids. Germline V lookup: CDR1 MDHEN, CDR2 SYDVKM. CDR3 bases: TGTGCCAGCAGTTTGATACCAATCACCGATGGCTACACCTTC. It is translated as CASSLIPITDGYTF.

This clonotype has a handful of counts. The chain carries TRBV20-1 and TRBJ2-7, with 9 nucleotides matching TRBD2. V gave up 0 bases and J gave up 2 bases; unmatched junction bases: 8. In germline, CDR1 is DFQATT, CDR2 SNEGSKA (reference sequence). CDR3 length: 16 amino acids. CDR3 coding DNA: TGCAGTGCTAGAGACCCTGGGGCGGGAGGGACCTACGAGCAGTACTTC. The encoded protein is CSARDPGAGGTYEQYF.

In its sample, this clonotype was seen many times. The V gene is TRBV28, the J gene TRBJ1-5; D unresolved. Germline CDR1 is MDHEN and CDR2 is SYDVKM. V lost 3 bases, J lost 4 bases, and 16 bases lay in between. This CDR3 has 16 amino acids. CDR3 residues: CASSLAGLGLNQPQHF. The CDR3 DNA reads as TGTGCCAGCAGTTTGGCGGGCCTCGGGTTGAATCAGCCCCAGCATTTT. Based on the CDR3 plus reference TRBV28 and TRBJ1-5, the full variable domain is DVKVTQSSRYLVKRTGEKVFLECVQDMDHENMFWYRQDPGLGLRLIYFSYDVKMKEKGDIPEGYSVSREKKERFSLILESASTNQTSMYLCASSLAGLGLNQPQHFGDGTRLSIL.

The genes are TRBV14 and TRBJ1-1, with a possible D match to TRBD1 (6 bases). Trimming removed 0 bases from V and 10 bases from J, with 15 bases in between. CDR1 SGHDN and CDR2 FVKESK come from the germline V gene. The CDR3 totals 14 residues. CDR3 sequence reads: CASSQEKGHSAAFF. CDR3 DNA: TGTGCCAGCAGCCAAGAAAAGGGACACTCGGCAGCTTTCTTT. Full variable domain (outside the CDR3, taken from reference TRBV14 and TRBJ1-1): EAGVTQFPSHSVIEKGQTVTLRCDPISGHDNLYWYRRVMGKEIKFLLHFVKESKQDESGMPNNRFLAERTGGTYSTLKVQPAELEDSGVYFCASSQEKGHSAAFFGQGTRLTVV.

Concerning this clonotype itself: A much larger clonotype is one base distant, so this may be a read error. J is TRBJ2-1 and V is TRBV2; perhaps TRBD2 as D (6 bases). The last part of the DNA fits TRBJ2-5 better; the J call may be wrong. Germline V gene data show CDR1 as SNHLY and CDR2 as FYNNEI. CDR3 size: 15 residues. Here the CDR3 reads CASGERGSGQETQYF. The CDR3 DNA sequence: TGTGCCAGCGGTGAACGGGGGTCTGGCCAAGAGACCCAGTACTTC.

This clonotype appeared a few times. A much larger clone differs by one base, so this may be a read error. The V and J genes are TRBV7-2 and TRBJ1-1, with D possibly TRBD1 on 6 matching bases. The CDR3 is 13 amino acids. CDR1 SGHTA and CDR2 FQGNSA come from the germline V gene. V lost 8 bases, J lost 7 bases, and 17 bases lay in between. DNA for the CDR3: TGTGCCAGCGGCTCAGACAGGCGACTTGAAGCTTTCTTT. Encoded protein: CASGSDRRLEAFF.

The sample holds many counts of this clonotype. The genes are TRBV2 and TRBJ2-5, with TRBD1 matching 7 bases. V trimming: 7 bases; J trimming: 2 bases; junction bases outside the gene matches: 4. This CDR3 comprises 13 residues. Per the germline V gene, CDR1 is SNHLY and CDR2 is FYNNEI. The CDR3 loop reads CASNRDRQETQYF. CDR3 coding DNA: TGTGCCAGCAACCGGGACAGACAAGAGACCCAGTACTTC.

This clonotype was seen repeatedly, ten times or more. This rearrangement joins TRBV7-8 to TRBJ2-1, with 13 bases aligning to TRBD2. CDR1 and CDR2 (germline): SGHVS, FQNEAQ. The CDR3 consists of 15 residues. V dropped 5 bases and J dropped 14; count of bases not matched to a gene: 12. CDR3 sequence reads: CASSPTSGRAFVEFF. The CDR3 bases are TGTGCCAGCAGCCCAACTAGCGGGAGGGCCTTCGTCGAGTTCTTC.

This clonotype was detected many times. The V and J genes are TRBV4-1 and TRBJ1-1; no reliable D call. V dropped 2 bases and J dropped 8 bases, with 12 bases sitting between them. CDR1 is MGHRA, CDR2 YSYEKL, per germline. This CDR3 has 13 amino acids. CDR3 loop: CASSQSLLGEAFF. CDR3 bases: TGCGCCAGCAGCCAAAGCCTACTGGGGGAAGCTTTCTTT.

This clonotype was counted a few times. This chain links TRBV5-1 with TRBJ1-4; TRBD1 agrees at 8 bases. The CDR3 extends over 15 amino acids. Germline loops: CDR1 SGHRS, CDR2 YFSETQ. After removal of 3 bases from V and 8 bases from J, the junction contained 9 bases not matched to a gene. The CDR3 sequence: CASSSQGAQVEKLFF. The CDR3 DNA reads TGCGCCAGCAGCTCTCAGGGGGCGCAAGTCGAAAAACTGTTTTTT.

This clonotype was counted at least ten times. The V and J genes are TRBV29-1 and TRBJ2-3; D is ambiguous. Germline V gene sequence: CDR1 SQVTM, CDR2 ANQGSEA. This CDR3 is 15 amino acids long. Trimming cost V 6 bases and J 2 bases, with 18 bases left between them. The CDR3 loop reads CSVFNRASYTDTQYF. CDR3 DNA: TGCAGCGTATTTAACCGAGCCTCTTACACAGATACGCAGTATTTT.

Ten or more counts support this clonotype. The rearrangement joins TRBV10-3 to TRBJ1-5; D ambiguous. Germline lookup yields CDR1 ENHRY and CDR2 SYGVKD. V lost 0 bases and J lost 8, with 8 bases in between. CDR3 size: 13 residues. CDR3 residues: CAISESVEEPQHF. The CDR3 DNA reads TGTGCCATCAGTGAGTCGGTGGAGGAGCCCCAGCATTTT.